Presented here are 26 T cell receptor beta chains from one specimen sequenced in a study of blood T cell repertoires in COVID-19. Measured with immunoSEQ multiplex PCR; TCRdb has only the in-frame clones, and not every one. The sample consists of 200,000 to 250,000 clones, around 84% of them appearing once. The sample taken for sequencing was peripheral blood. Receptors were obtained from a woman aged 55-70 years who had recovered from COVID-19.

V and J are TRBV10-3 and TRBJ2-5; D perhaps matches TRBD1 (5 bases). This CDR3 is built from 14 residues. Germline loops: CDR1 ENHRY, CDR2 SYGVKD. V gave up 10 bases and J gave up 2 bases, with 17 bases separating them. In DNA, the CDR3 is TGTGCCACCGCCCTGGGGCAAACACAAGAGACCCAGTACTTC. This gives the protein CATALGQTQETQYF.

This chain joins TRBV7-9 and TRBJ2-6; 8 bases map to TRBD1. Germline lookup yields CDR1 SEHNR and CDR2 FQNEAQ (reference sequence). J was trimmed by 3 bases and V by 5 bases; bases with no gene match: 12. CDR3 size: 18 residues. The CDR3 DNA sequence: TGTGCCAGCAGCCACCGGACAGGGTCTTACTATGGGGCCAACGTCCTGACTTTC. Translating gives CASSHRTGSYYGANVLTF.

The chain joins TRBV4-1 to TRBJ2-7; TRBD1 might be the D (6 bases). The CDR3 length is 16 residues. V was pared by 0 bases and J by 6 bases, with 18 bases between. Germline V gene lookup returns CDR1 MGHRA and CDR2 YSYEKL. The CDR3 protein is CASSQDPWGPTSEQYF. The CDR3 DNA follows: TGCGCCAGCAGCCAAGATCCCTGGGGGCCTACGAGCGAGCAGTACTTC.

The chain employs TRBV2 and TRBJ2-5; TRBD2 might be the D (6 bases). From germline, CDR1 is SNHLY and CDR2 FYNNEI. Between the trimmed V and J ends, which lost 8 bases and 5 bases, there was a span of 18 bases. The CDR3 runs 14 residues. CDR3 in amino acids: CASGGITRGETQYF. CDR3 coding DNA: TGTGCCAGCGGGGGGATAACTCGAGGGGAGACCCAGTACTTC. The whole variable domain, filled in from reference TRBV2 and TRBJ2-5, reads EPEVTQTPSHQVTQMGQEVILRCVPISNHLYFYWYRQILGQKVEFLVSFYNNEISEKSEIFDDQFSVERPDGSNFTLKIRSTKLEDSAMYFCASGGITRGETQYFGPGTRLLVL.

The V and J genes are TRBV10-1 and TRBJ2-7; perhaps TRBD1 as D (6 bases). The CDR3 runs 14 residues. From germline, CDR1 is WNHNN and CDR2 SYGVQD (reference sequence). The ends were cut back, 6 bases at V and 5 bases at J, with 17 bases in the middle. The DNA for the CDR3 is TGCGCCAGCAGCGCGGGCAGGGGAGTTCACGAGCAGTACTTC. It encodes CASSAGRGVHEQYF.

This sequence joins TRBV15 and TRBJ2-4; the match to TRBD1 covers 9 bases. V lost 5 bases and J lost 8; bases outside the gene matches: 7. The CDR3 contains 14 residues. Germline V gene data show CDR1 as LNHNV and CDR2 as YYDKDF (reference sequence). As DNA, the CDR3 is TGTGCCACCAGCGGACAGGGGATTTTAGACATTCAGTACTTC. Amino acid sequence: CATSGQGILDIQYF.

The V call is TRBV7-6, the J call TRBJ1-1; the match to TRBD1 covers 7 bases. This CDR3 is 16 amino acids long. V shed 3 bases and J 5 bases; nucleotides not matched to a gene: 12. The V gene's germline CDR1 is SGHVS and CDR2 FNYEAQ. The CDR3 DNA reads as TGTGCCAGCAGCTTCCTTTCCCGGGACAGACTAACTGAAGCTTTCTTT. Its protein product is CASSFLSRDRLTEAFF.

The rearrangement uses TRBV14 and TRBJ1-2; D ambiguous. The V gene lost 1 base and the J gene lost 4 bases, with 7 bases spanning the gap. Germline-derived CDR1 and CDR2 are SGHDN and FVKESK. The CDR3 spans 13 residues. The CDR3: CASSQAGSYGYTF. The CDR3 bases are TGTGCCAGCAGCCAAGCGGGGTCCTATGGCTACACCTTC. Variable domain in full (rest from reference TRBV14 and TRBJ1-2): EAGVTQFPSHSVIEKGQTVTLRCDPISGHDNLYWYRRVMGKEIKFLLHFVKESKQDESGMPNNRFLAERTGGTYSTLKVQPAELEDSGVYFCASSQAGSYGYTFGSGTRLTVV.

The V gene is TRBV5-1, the J gene TRBJ2-2; no clear D gene. Germline assignment: CDR1 SGHRS and CDR2 YFSETQ. The CDR3 sequence is 12 residues long. The V gene lost 6 bases and the J gene lost 2 bases, with 5 bases spanning the gap. CDR3 region: CASTINTGELFF. The DNA of the CDR3 is TGCGCCAGCACCATTAACACCGGGGAGCTGTTTTTT.

This chain joins TRBV7-2 and TRBJ1-2; 9 nucleotides agree with TRBD1. J gave up 4 bases and V 0 bases, and 12 bases lay outside the gene matches. The length of the CDR3 is 18 residues. Per the germline V gene, CDR1 is SGHTA and CDR2 is FQGNSA. DNA of the CDR3: TGTGCCAGCAGCTTAGCAGCTCGGGTGGGGACAGGGATCTATGGCTACACCTTC. Translation: CASSLAARVGTGIYGYTF. The entire variable domain, with the rest obtained from reference TRBV7-2 and TRBJ1-2, is as follows: GAGVSQSPSNKVTEKGKDVELRCDPISGHTALYWYRQSLGQGLEFLIYFQGNSAPDKSGLPSDRFSAERTGGSVSTLTIQRTQQEDSAVYLCASSLAARVGTGIYGYTFGSGTRLTVV.

The V gene is TRBV5-1, the J gene TRBJ1-1; no clear D. CDR1 and CDR2 (germline): SGHRS, YFSETQ. Trimming took 7 bases from V and 7 from J, leaving 17 bases between them. The CDR3 extends over 13 amino acids. CDR3 residues: CASSTGPGIEAFF. CDR3 nucleotides: TGCGCCAGCTCGACGGGTCCCGGGATTGAAGCTTTCTTT. Looking up the rest from reference TRBV5-1 and TRBJ1-1 gives the full variable domain: KAGVTQTPRYLIKTRGQQVTLSCSPISGHRSVSWYQQTPGQGLQFLFEYFSETQRNKGNFPGRFSGRQFSNSRSEMNVSTLELGDSALYLCASSTGPGIEAFFGQGTRLTVV.

The chain has TRBV7-3 and TRBJ2-3; 8 bases line up with TRBD1. The junction had 14 bases not matched to a gene; V was cut back by 5 bases and J by 7 bases. Germline values: CDR1 SGHTA, CDR2 FQGTGA. The CDR3 length is 16 residues. The DNA of the CDR3 is TGTGCCAGCAGCCCATTCGGACAGGGCTGGGGTTATACGCAGTATTTT. This codes for CASSPFGQGWGYTQYF.

This clone has a single count. This chain links TRBV13 with TRBJ2-5, with 7 bases aligning to TRBD2. The germline V gene has CDR1 PRHDT and CDR2 FYEKMQ (reference sequence). V trimming: 5 bases; J trimming: 4 bases; junction bases outside the gene matches: 10. The CDR3 is made up of 15 amino acids. The CDR3 here is CASSPPAGVGETQYF. CDR3 coding DNA: TGTGCCAGCAGCCCCCCGGCGGGGGTCGGAGAGACCCAGTACTTC. Using reference TRBV13 and TRBJ2-5 for the parts outside the CDR3, the full variable domain is AAGVIQSPRHLIKEKRETATLKCYPIPRHDTVYWYQQGPGQDPQFLISFYEKMQSDKGSIPDRFSAQQFSDYHSELNMSSLELGDSALYFCASSPPAGVGETQYFGPGTRLLVL.

V and J are TRBV18 and TRBJ1-1; 12 positions match TRBD1. J gave up 3 bases and V 4 bases, and 3 bases lay outside the gene matches. Germline values: CDR1 KGHSH, CDR2 LQKENI. This CDR3 has 15 amino acids. Written as DNA, the CDR3 is TGTGCCAGCTCACTGGGACAGGGGGCGTACACTGAAGCTTTCTTT. Its translation: CASSLGQGAYTEAFF.

This clone came up a few times. The gene calls are TRBV7-8 and TRBJ1-2; D uncertain. CDR1 and CDR2 from the germline V gene are SGHVS and FQNEAQ. Trimming pared 0 bases from V and 8 bases from J, leaving 10 bases between. This CDR3 has 13 amino acids. CDR3 sequence reads: CASSLARGSGYTF. DNA of the CDR3: TGTGCCAGCAGCTTAGCGCGAGGGAGCGGCTACACCTTC.

CDR3: CASSFTSYGTDTQYF. As DNA, the CDR3 is TGTGCCAGCAGCTTCACGTCGTACGGGACAGATACGCAGTATTTT. The J gene is TRBJ2-3, the V gene TRBV11-2; no definite D call. This CDR3 spans 15 amino acids. The V end lost 3 bases, the J end lost 3 bases, and 13 bases lay between the germline ends. Germline assignment: CDR1 SGHAT and CDR2 FQNNGV.

This chain connects TRBV4-2 to TRBJ1-5; D is ambiguous. CDR3 length: 15 amino acids. Germline assignment: CDR1 LGHNA and CDR2 YNFKEQ. V was trimmed by 2 bases and J by 7 bases, leaving 15 bases between them. The CDR3 sequence: CASSQYPGSVQPQHF. The DNA for the CDR3 is TGTGCCAGCAGCCAATACCCCGGGAGCGTGCAGCCCCAGCATTTT.

In this sample, this clone turned up a few times. The chain joins TRBV9 to TRBJ1-6; the D is unclear. The V and J ends lost 0 bases and 2 bases respectively, with 12 bases between them. CDR3 size: 17 residues. The germline V gene encodes CDR1 SGDLS and CDR2 YYNGEE. The CDR3 region has the DNA TGTGCCAGCAGCGTAGTTGCGGGCCGACCCTATAATTCACCCCTCCACTTT. This codes for CASSVVAGRPYNSPLHF.

The chain combines TRBV29-1 with TRBJ1-2; TRBD1 might be the D (6 bases). The V gene's germline CDR1 is SQVTM and CDR2 ANQGSEA. The CDR3 totals 12 residues. The V and J ends lost 8 bases and 4 bases respectively, with 14 bases between them. The CDR3 spells CSIQGSGYGYTF. In DNA, the CDR3 is TGCAGCATACAGGGAAGTGGCTATGGCTACACCTTC.

The chain combines TRBV7-9 with TRBJ1-2, with 11 bases matching TRBD1. In germline, CDR1 is SEHNR, CDR2 FQNEAQ (reference sequence). V lost 4 bases, J lost 4 bases, and 14 bases stayed unmatched. The CDR3 covers 18 residues. CDR3 sequence: CASSSSPRTGTGGYGYTF. In DNA form, the CDR3 reads TGTGCCAGCAGCTCAAGTCCTAGAACCGGGACAGGGGGCTATGGCTACACCTTC.

The chain uses TRBV28 and TRBJ2-1; 9 nucleotides match TRBD2. V lost 3 bases, J lost 7 bases, and 4 bases stayed unmatched. This CDR3 comprises 14 residues. CDR1 MDHEN and CDR2 SYDVKM come from the germline V gene. The CDR3 protein is CASSFRGGANEQFF. CDR3 sequence (DNA): TGTGCCAGCAGTTTCCGCGGGGGGGCGAATGAGCAGTTCTTC.

The chain links TRBV2 to TRBJ1-2; D possibly corresponds to TRBD1 (6 bases). The CDR3 extends over 15 amino acids. Trimming took 7 bases from V and 5 from J, leaving 20 bases between them. Germline V lookup: CDR1 SNHLY, CDR2 FYNNEI. The CDR3 sequence is CASNLQAGVPYGYTF. CDR3 nucleotides: TGTGCCAGCAATCTGCAGGCAGGGGTGCCTTATGGCTACACCTTC.

The V gene is TRBV11-1, the J gene TRBJ2-3, with TRBD1 matching over 7 bases. This CDR3 comprises 15 residues. CDR1 SGHAT and CDR2 FQDESV come from the germline V gene (reference sequence). The J segment lost 0 bases and the V segment lost 1 base, leaving 1 base of the junction unmatched. Here the CDR3 DNA reads TGTGCCAGCAGCTTAGAGGGACAGAGCACAGATACGCAGTATTTT. It encodes CASSLEGQSTDTQYF.

CDR3 nucleotide sequence: TGTGCCAGCAGCCAAGTTGACAGGACGGGTGGCTACACCTTC. Translation: CASSQVDRTGGYTF. The chain uses TRBV4-2 and TRBJ1-2; D is possibly TRBD1 (6 bases). This CDR3 comprises 14 residues. Trimming shortened V by 1 base and J by 7 bases, and 13 bases separated the two germline ends. Germline values: CDR1 LGHNA, CDR2 YNFKEQ.

This clone was picked up many times. The V gene is TRBV7-9, the J gene TRBJ1-2; maybe TRBD1 (5 bases). CDR1 SEHNR and CDR2 FQNEAQ come from the germline V gene (reference sequence). This CDR3 has 14 residues. The V gene lost 5 bases and the J gene lost 11 bases, with 21 bases spanning the gap. The CDR3 nucleotides read TGTGCCAGCAGCAAAGGCTTAGGGGACTTTAGTTACACCTTC. It specifies CASSKGLGDFSYTF.

The chain recombines TRBV5-4 with TRBJ2-2; no clear D gene. The CDR3 sequence is 16 residues long. The ends were cut back, 0 bases at V and 5 bases at J, with 14 bases in the middle. Looked up from germline, CDR1 is SGHNT and CDR2 is YYREEE (reference sequence). The CDR3 nucleotides are TGTGCCAGCAGCTTGGCATTAGGCCCGGGTACCGGGGAGCTGTTTTTT. This encodes CASSLALGPGTGELFF. Using reference TRBV5-4 and TRBJ2-2 for the parts outside the CDR3, the full variable domain is ETGVTQSPTHLIKTRGQQVTLRCSSQSGHNTVSWYQQALGQGPQFIFQYYREEENGRGNFPPRFSGLQFPNYSSELNVNALELDDSALYLCASSLALGPGTGELFFGEGSRLTVL.